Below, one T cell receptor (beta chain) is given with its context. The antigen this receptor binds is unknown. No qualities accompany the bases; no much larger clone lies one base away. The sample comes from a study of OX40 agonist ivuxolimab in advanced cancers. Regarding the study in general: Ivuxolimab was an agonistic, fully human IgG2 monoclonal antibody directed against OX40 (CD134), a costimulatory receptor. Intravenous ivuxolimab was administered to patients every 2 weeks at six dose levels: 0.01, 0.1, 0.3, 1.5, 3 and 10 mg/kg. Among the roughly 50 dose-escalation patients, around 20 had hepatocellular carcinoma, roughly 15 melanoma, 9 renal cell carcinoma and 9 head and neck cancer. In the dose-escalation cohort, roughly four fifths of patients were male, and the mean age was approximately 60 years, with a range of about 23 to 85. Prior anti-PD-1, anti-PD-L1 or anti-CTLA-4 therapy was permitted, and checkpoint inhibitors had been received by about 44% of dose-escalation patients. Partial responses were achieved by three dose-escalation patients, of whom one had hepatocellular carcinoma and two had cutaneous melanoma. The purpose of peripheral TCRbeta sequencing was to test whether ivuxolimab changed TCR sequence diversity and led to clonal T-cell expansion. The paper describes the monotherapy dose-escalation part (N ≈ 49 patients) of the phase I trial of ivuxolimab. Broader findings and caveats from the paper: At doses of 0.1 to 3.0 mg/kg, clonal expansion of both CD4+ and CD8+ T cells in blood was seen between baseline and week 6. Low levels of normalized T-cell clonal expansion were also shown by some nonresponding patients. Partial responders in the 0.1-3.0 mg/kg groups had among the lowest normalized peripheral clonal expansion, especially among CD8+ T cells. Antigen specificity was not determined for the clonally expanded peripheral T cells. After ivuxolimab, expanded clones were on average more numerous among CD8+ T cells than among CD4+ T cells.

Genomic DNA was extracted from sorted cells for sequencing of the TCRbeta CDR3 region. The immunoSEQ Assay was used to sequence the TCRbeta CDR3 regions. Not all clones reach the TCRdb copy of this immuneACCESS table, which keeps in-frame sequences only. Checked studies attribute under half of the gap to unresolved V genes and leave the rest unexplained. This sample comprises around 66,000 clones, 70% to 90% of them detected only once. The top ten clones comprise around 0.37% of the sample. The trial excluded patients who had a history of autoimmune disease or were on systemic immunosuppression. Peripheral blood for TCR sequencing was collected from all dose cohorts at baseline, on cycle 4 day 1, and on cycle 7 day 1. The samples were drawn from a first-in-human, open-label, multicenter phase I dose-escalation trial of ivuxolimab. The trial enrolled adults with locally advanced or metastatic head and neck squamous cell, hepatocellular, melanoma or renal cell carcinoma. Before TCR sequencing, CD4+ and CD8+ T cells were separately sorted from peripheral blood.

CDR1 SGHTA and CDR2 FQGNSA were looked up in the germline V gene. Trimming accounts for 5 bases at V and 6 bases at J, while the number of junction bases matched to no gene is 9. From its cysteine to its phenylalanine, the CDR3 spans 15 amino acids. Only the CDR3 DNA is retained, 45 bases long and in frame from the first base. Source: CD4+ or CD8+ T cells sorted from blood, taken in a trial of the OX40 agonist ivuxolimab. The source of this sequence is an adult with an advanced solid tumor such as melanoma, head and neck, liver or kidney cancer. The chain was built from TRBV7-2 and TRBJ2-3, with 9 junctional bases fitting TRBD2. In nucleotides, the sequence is TGTGCCAGCAGCACCCCGGGACTAGCTCAGGATACGCAGTATTTT. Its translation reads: CASSTPGLAQDTQYF.